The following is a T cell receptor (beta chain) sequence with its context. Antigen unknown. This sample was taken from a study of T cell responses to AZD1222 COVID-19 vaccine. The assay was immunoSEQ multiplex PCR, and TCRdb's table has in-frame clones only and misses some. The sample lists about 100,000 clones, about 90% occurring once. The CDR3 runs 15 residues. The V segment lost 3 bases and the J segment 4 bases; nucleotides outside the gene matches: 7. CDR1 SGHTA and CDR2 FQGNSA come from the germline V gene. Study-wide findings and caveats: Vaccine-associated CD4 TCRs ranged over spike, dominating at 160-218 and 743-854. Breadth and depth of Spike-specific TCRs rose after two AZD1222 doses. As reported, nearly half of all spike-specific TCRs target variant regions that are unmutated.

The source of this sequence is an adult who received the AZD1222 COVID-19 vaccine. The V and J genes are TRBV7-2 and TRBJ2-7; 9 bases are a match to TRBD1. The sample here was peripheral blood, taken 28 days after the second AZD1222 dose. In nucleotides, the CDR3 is TGTGCCAGCAGCTTTTCCGGGACAGGGCAATACGAGCAGTACTTC. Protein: CASSFSGTGQYEQYF.